Presented here are 19 T cell receptor beta chains from one specimen sequenced in a study of patients and donors after allogeneic stem cell transplantation. One entry per CDR3 protein results from TCRdb running MiXCR on the RT-PCR reads. The table has about 160,000 distinct CDR3 sequences, about 24% seen once; the top ten hold 26%. The sample was blood, either unsorted or a sorted T cell fraction (not recorded which). These receptors all come from a human donor who was either an allogeneic HSCT recipient or a stem cell or donor lymphocyte infusion donor (not recorded which). It is not recorded whose cells these are; they may come from a transplant donor.

This chain joins TRBV24-1 and TRBJ1-1; D gene unclear. Germline CDR1 is KGHDR and CDR2 is SFDVKD. The CDR3 totals 14 residues. Trimming took off 1 base at V and 1 base at J, with 6 bases between the two ends. CDR3 in amino acids: CATSDFGGNTEAFF. The CDR3 region has the DNA TGTGCCACCAGTGATTTCGGAGGGAACACTGAAGCTTTCTTT.

This clonotype was counted only a few times. This chain uses TRBV6-5 with TRBJ1-2; D unresolved. Trimming cost V 6 bases and J 0 bases, with 11 bases left between them. In germline, CDR1 is MNHEY, CDR2 SVGAGI. The CDR3 has 14 amino acids. CDR3 residues: CASRRTATNYGYTF. The DNA of the CDR3 is TGTGCCAGCAGAAGGACGGCAACTAACTATGGCTACACCTTC.

J is TRBJ2-1 and V is TRBV12-3 or TRBV12-4; D may be TRBD1 or TRBD2 (5 bases each). Trimming left V 6 bases short and J 6 bases short, with 24 bases between. The CDR3 extends over 17 amino acids. The CDR3 DNA follows: TGTGCCAGCAGCCAACCCTCGCTGGGGGTCCTTTCCAATGAGCAGTTCTTC. This encodes CASSQPSLGVLSNEQFF.

The chain recombines TRBV19 with TRBJ1-4; D uncertain. Germline CDR1 is LNHDA and CDR2 is SQIVND (reference sequence). Trimming took 4 bases from V and 7 from J, leaving 10 bases between them. This CDR3 has 13 amino acids. The CDR3: CASSRGRGEKLFF. DNA for the CDR3: TGTGCCAGTAGTAGGGGAAGAGGTGAAAAACTGTTTTTT.

By frequency in the sample, this clonotype is medium-sized. The rearrangement links TRBV12-3 or TRBV12-4 to TRBJ2-1; 7 bases agree with TRBD1. The CDR3 has 15 residues. Germline trimming cut 3 bases from V and 5 bases from J; bases unmatched to any gene: 7. The CDR3 is CASSLWTGEDNEQFF. CDR3 DNA sequence: TGTGCCAGCAGTTTGTGGACAGGCGAAGACAATGAGCAGTTCTTC.

In the case of this clonotype: A single base separates this from a much larger clone, so it may be a read error. V is TRBV5-5 and J is TRBJ2-3; D is ambiguous. Per the germline V gene, CDR1 is SGHKS and CDR2 is YYEKEE (reference sequence). The CDR3 runs 12 residues. CDR3 coding DNA: TGTGACAGCAGCACGATCACAGATACGCAGTATTTT. As protein: CDSSTITDTQYF.

This clonotype was seen a handful of times. This sequence joins TRBV5-1 and TRBJ2-1, with 8 bases matching TRBD1. The CDR3 runs to 15 residues. The germline V gene encodes CDR1 SGHRS and CDR2 YFSETQ. V shed 2 bases and J 11 bases; nucleotides not matched to a gene: 12. CDR3 residues: CASSFPRDRPPKQFF. The CDR3 bases are TGCGCCAGCAGCTTCCCTCGGGACAGGCCCCCGAAGCAGTTCTTC.

This clonotype was counted between two and nine times. This chain joins TRBV18 and TRBJ1-2; perhaps TRBD1 as D (6 bases). V lost 3 bases, J lost 5 bases, and 19 bases lay in between. Per germline, CDR1 KGHSH and CDR2 LQKENI. CDR3 length: 16 residues. The CDR3 loop is CASSPPTDRPFYGYTF. CDR3 sequence (DNA): TGTGCCAGCTCACCGCCGACGGACAGACCTTTTTATGGCTACACCTTC.

This clonotype was seen more than once but under ten times. This chain links TRBV10-3 with TRBJ1-1; D remains unclear. CDR1 is ENHRY, CDR2 SYGVKD, per germline. The CDR3 length is 15 residues. Trimming shortened V by 2 bases and J by 1 base, and 11 bases separated the two germline ends. Here the CDR3 reads CAISEPLLTNTEAFF. CDR3 DNA sequence: TGTGCCATCAGTGAGCCGCTGTTAACGAACACTGAAGCTTTCTTT.

The chain combines TRBV9 with TRBJ2-3, with 9 nucleotides matching TRBD2. Germline lookup yields CDR1 SGDLS and CDR2 YYNGEE. The CDR3 is made up of 15 amino acids. V trimming: 0 bases; J trimming: 7 bases; junction bases outside the gene matches: 6. CDR3 nucleotide sequence: TGTGCCAGCAGCGTAGTAGCTAGCGGGGTAAATACGCAGTATTTT. Translation gives CASSVVASGVNTQYF.

The V and J genes are TRBV24-1 and TRBJ2-2, with 7 nucleotides matching TRBD2. V shed 4 bases, J shed 6 bases, and the junction held 7 bases outside the gene matches. Germline V gene lookup returns CDR1 KGHDR and CDR2 SFDVKD. The CDR3 contains 15 residues. The CDR3 spells CATSDHRGGAGELFF. The DNA for the CDR3 is TGTGCCACCAGTGACCACCGTGGGGGGGCCGGGGAGCTGTTTTTT.

This sequence joins TRBV5-1 and TRBJ2-3; the D is unclear. The CDR3 loop spans 14 amino acids. Trimming removed 1 base from V and 2 bases from J, with 8 bases in between. Looked up from germline, CDR1 is SGHRS and CDR2 is YFSETQ. The CDR3 reads CASSLFRNTDTQYF. CDR3 in DNA: TGCGCCAGCAGCTTGTTTAGAAACACAGATACGCAGTATTTT.

The chain uses TRBV21-1 and TRBJ2-1; TRBD2 reflects the table's D call only, with no check against the DNA. TRBV21-1 is a pseudogene. The CDR3 totals 15 residues. The CDR3 loop is CASSTLAGVGNEQFF. As DNA, the CDR3 is TGTGCCAGCAGCACCTTAGCGGGAGTGGGCAATGAGCAGTTCTTC.

CDR3 sequence (DNA): TGTGCCAGCAGCACAGTGGGTTCACCCCTCCACTTT. Protein sequence: CASSTVGSPLHF. This chain joins TRBV11-2 and TRBJ1-6; D is undetermined. V was trimmed by 5 bases and J by 9 bases, leaving 8 bases between them. This CDR3 contains 12 residues. Germline CDR1 SGHAT, CDR2 FQNNGV.

The rearrangement links TRBV27 to TRBJ1-5; D not certain. Trimming took off 4 bases at V and 0 bases at J, with 13 bases between the two ends. This CDR3 contains 16 residues. The germline CDR1 and CDR2 sequences are MNHEY and SMNVEV (reference sequence). CDR3 in DNA: TGTGCCAGCAGTTCTGGAGGGATCGGTAGCAATCAGCCCCAGCATTTT. Protein: CASSSGGIGSNQPQHF.

CDR3: CASSLCTVNSPLHF. Here the CDR3 DNA reads TGTGCCAGCAGTTTATGTACAGTTAATTCACCCCTCCACTTT. V gene TRBV12-3 or TRBV12-4 combines with J gene TRBJ1-6; D ambiguous. This CDR3 contains 14 residues. V lost 2 bases and J lost 6, with 8 bases in between.

V usage is TRBV7-9 and J usage is TRBJ1-4, with 8 bases matching TRBD1. With 2 bases clipped from V and 7 bases from J, the junction kept 6 bases outside the gene matches. Per germline, CDR1 SEHNR and CDR2 FQNEAQ (reference sequence). This CDR3 region has 15 residues. The CDR3 loop reads CASSLPTGAGEKLFF. The CDR3 coding sequence is TGTGCCAGCAGCTTACCGACAGGGGCGGGTGAAAAACTGTTTTTT.

The sample holds a few counts of this clonotype. The chain carries TRBV2 and TRBJ2-1; D remains unclear. The CDR3 totals 12 residues. CDR1 and CDR2 (germline): SNHLY, FYNNEI. V was shortened by 7 bases and J by 1 base, with 5 bases between the two germline ends. CDR3 in DNA: TGTGCCAGCACCATTTCCTACAATGAGCAGTTCTTC. This encodes CASTISYNEQFF.

This clonotype was picked up a small number of times. This chain joins TRBV19 and TRBJ1-4; D is perhaps TRBD1 (5 bases). There are 13 residues in the CDR3. Trimming pared 5 bases from V and 4 bases from J, leaving 8 bases between. Germline CDR1 and CDR2: LNHDA and SQIVND (reference sequence). The CDR3 reads CASSWGYNEKLFF. CDR3 coding DNA: TGTGCCAGTAGTTGGGGGTATAATGAAAAACTGTTTTTT.